This TCR beta chain derives from a study of CD4+ T cells in melanoma. Findings and caveats of the study: In melanoma, neoantigen-specific CD4+ T cells reportedly differed in differentiation state. A reported correlation linked neoantigen-specific CD4+ T cells to CD8+, macrophage and B cell function.

Sequencing used immunoSEQ multiplex PCR; TCRdb keeps in-frame clones, though not all of them. There are more than 90,000 clones in the sample; roughly 90% occur only once, and approximately 3.5% lies in the top ten. Per germline, CDR1 GTSNPN and CDR2 SVGIG (reference sequence). CDR3 length: 14 residues. Trimming removed 4 bases from V and 5 bases from J, with 17 bases in between. Notes on this clone: Its antigen is not known.

This sequence originates from a human donor with melanoma. Sequenced: peripheral blood. The chain carries TRBV30 and TRBJ2-5, with D possibly TRBD2 on 6 matching bases. The CDR3 loop reads CAWTRGAGLETQYF. CDR3 in DNA: TGTGCCTGGACTCGGGGTGCGGGGTTGGAGACCCAGTACTTC.